These 28 T cell receptor beta chains came from one sample sequenced in a study of Graves' ophthalmopathy and Graves' hyperthyroidism. For repertoire sequencing, the TCR beta CDR3 regions were amplified from RNA transcripts. First-round RT-PCR with HTBI primers preceded a second-round multiplex PCR. In TCRdb, the multiplex PCR reads were re-called with MiXCR into one record per CDR3 protein. The table shows tens of thousands of distinct CDR3 sequences, with about 51% occurring only once. Specimen: peripheral blood. The receptors derive from an adult man with Graves' ophthalmopathy.

This clonotype appeared many times. The rearrangement uses TRBV13 and TRBJ1-1; unclear D gene. Germline V gene data show CDR1 as PRHDT and CDR2 as FYEKMQ (reference sequence). V lost 5 bases and J 1 base, leaving 8 bases between the germline ends. There are 13 residues in the CDR3. CDR3 bases: TGTGCCAGCAGCGGTATTGAGAACACTGAAGCTTTCTTT. Its protein is CASSGIENTEAFF.

The CDR3 loop reads CASSQGREEGYTF. The CDR3 DNA reads TGTGCCAGCAGCCAAGGCAGGGAGGAAGGCTACACCTTC. This rearrangement joins TRBV14 to TRBJ1-2, with D possibly TRBD1 on 5 matching bases. Trimming left V 1 base short and J 8 bases short, with 11 bases between. Germline V CDR1 and CDR2: SGHDN, FVKESK. This CDR3 has 13 residues.

The chain employs TRBV25-1 and TRBJ1-2; weak D call: TRBD1 (6 bases). The CDR3 covers 15 residues. Germline-derived CDR1 and CDR2 are MGHDK and SYGVNS. V shed 3 bases and J shed 4 bases, with 15 bases lying between them. CDR3 bases: TGTGCCAGCAGTGATGACAGGTGGGGGGCCTATGGCTACACCTTC. Translated: CASSDDRWGAYGYTF.

Here the CDR3 DNA reads TGCAGTGCTAGGGGGGCCCTAGCTCGTCAAGAGACCCAGCATTTT. It codes for CSARGALARQETQHF. J is TRBJ1-5 and V is TRBV20-1, with D perhaps TRBD1 (6 bases). CDR1 is DFQATT and CDR2 is SNEGSKA in the germline V gene (reference sequence). The CDR3 spans 15 residues. Trimming pared 3 bases from V and 11 bases from J, leaving 23 bases between.

In its sample, this clonotype was seen many times. The V gene is TRBV5-1, the J gene TRBJ1-1; D is unresolved. The CDR3 covers 13 residues. Germline CDR1 reads SGHRS; CDR2 reads YFSETQ. Trimming removed 0 bases at V and 4 bases at J, with 7 bases between. In DNA form, the CDR3 reads TGCGCCAGCAGCTTGGGACCCGGCACTGAAGCTTTCTTT. Translated: CASSLGPGTEAFF.

This clonotype was seen many times. V is TRBV5-1 and J is TRBJ1-4; perhaps TRBD1 as D (5 bases). Germline lookup yields CDR1 SGHRS and CDR2 YFSETQ. The CDR3 length is 17 residues. The V end lost 0 bases, the J end lost 5 bases, and 17 bases lay between the germline ends. The CDR3 region has the DNA TGCGCCAGCAGCTTGGGTGCCGGGGCCGACTGGAATGAAAAACTGTTTTTT. Translating it yields CASSLGAGADWNEKLFF.

Only a few counts were recorded for this clonotype. The rearrangement uses TRBV24-1 and TRBJ2-5; maybe TRBD2 (6 bases). V gave up 4 bases and J gave up 5 bases, with 10 bases separating them. This CDR3 has 13 amino acids. Germline V CDR1 and CDR2: KGHDR, SFDVKD. The CDR3, as DNA: TGTGCCACCAGTGAGGCGGGACGCGAGACCCAGTACTTC. It codes for CATSEAGRETQYF.

The sample holds many counts of this clonotype. This chain uses TRBV19 with TRBJ2-3, with a tentative D call TRBD1 (5 bases). Looked up from germline, CDR1 is LNHDA and CDR2 is SQIVND (reference sequence). Trimming stripped 2 bases from V and 5 bases from J, with 32 bases between. The CDR3 is 21 amino acids. For the CDR3, the DNA is TGTGCCAGTAGTATATTTCTAGTTGGGGCCCGAAGCCCTCAAGCCCAAGATACGCAGTATTTT. As protein: CASSIFLVGARSPQAQDTQYF.

The chain uses TRBV5-5 and TRBJ2-3, with 8 bases matching TRBD2. Germline V gene data show CDR1 as SGHKS and CDR2 as YYEKEE (reference sequence). The length of the CDR3 is 16 residues. V gave up 2 bases and J gave up 0 bases; unmatched junction bases: 5. CDR3 nucleotide sequence: TGTGCCAGCAGCTTACCGACTAGCGCCAGCACAGATACGCAGTATTTT. Its translation is CASSLPTSASTDTQYF. The entire variable domain, with the rest obtained from reference TRBV5-5 and TRBJ2-3, is as follows: DAGVTQSPTHLIKTRGQQVTLRCSPISGHKSVSWYQQVLGQGPQFIFQYYEKEERGRGNFPDRFSARQFPNYSSELNVNALLLGDSALYLCASSLPTSASTDTQYFGPGTRLTVL.

The J gene is TRBJ1-6, the V gene TRBV2, with 7 positions matching TRBD1. The CDR3 has 15 residues. Looked up from germline, CDR1 is SNHLY and CDR2 is FYNNEI. The J segment lost 7 bases and the V segment lost 4 bases, leaving 7 bases of the junction unmatched. The DNA of the CDR3 is TGTGCCAGCAGTGCTAGACAGGGAGGAAATTCACCCCTCCACTTT. It is translated as CASSARQGGNSPLHF.

This clonotype was detected many times. The chain employs TRBV6-6 and TRBJ2-2; D could derive from TRBD1 or TRBD2 (5 bases each). V lost 6 bases, J lost 0 bases, and 14 bases lay in between. This CDR3 is 16 amino acids long. CDR1 is MNHNY, CDR2 SVGAGI, per germline (reference sequence). The CDR3 coding sequence is TGTGCCAGCAGAAAACCCGGGACCCCGAACACCGGGGAGCTGTTTTTT. Translation gives CASRKPGTPNTGELFF.

This clonotype was recorded a few times. This rearrangement joins TRBV7-9 to TRBJ2-7, with TRBD1 matching over 8 bases. V was pared by 5 bases and J by 5 bases, with 11 bases of the junction left unmatched. Germline lookup yields CDR1 SEHNR and CDR2 FQNEAQ (reference sequence). The CDR3 extends over 15 amino acids. As DNA, the CDR3 is TGTGCCAGCAGCCCCAAGCGGCGACAGGGGAACGAGCAGTACTTC. The encoded protein is CASSPKRRQGNEQYF.

This clonotype was seen at least ten times. This chain uses TRBV19 with TRBJ2-7, with TRBD2 identical over 7 bases. CDR3 size: 15 residues. From germline, CDR1 is LNHDA and CDR2 SQIVND (reference sequence). The trim removed 6 bases at V and 0 bases at J, leaving 8 bases unmatched. The CDR3 DNA reads TGTGCCAGTAGCGGCTGGACTAGTTCCTCCTACGAGCAGTACTTC. The encoded protein is CASSGWTSSSYEQYF.

The gene calls are TRBV27 and TRBJ1-1, with 9 bases identical to TRBD1. V trimming: 5 bases; J trimming: 5 bases; junction bases outside the gene matches: 6. The CDR3 extends over 14 amino acids. Germline CDR1 MNHEY, CDR2 SMNVEV (reference sequence). The CDR3 spells CASSPNRGPTEAFF. The DNA of the CDR3 is TGTGCCAGCAGTCCCAACAGGGGGCCAACTGAAGCTTTCTTT.

In regard to this clonotype: The CDR3 carries no conserved terminal phenylalanine or tryptophan, so it likely arises from a read error. The gene calls are TRBV6-6 and TRBJ2-3; TRBD1 matches 7 bases. This CDR3 has 15 amino acids. Germline V gives CDR1 MNHNY, CDR2 SVGAGI (reference sequence). Trimming at V came to 7 bases and at J to 0 bases, leaving 7 bases not matched to a gene. CDR3 amino acids: CASTTTGLSTDTQYS. The CDR3 nucleotides are TGTGCCAGCACCACGACAGGGCTCAGCACAGATACGCAGTATTCC.

A word on this clonotype: The junction and the germline gene differ at one end; a read error may be behind it. The chain carries TRBV19 and TRBJ1-5; D is possibly TRBD1 (5 bases). The length of the CDR3 is 15 residues. Germline values: CDR1 LNHDA, CDR2 SQIVND (reference sequence). The CDR3: CASSPFGGGNQPQHF. CDR3 nucleotides: TGTGCTAGTAGTCCTTTTGGGGGAGGCAATCAGCCCCAGCATTTT.

Details on this clonotype: Germline is not matched at one junction end, which may reflect a read error. V and J are TRBV20-1 and TRBJ2-7; 7 bases are shared with TRBD1. The germline V gene has CDR1 DFQATT and CDR2 SNEGSKA (reference sequence). This CDR3 has 16 amino acids. This CDR3 reads CSVKPEDRVLGYEQHF. The CDR3, as DNA: TGCAGTGTTAAACCAGAAGACAGGGTATTGGGGTACGAGCAGCACTTC.

This clonotype was detected ten times or more. The chain uses TRBV2 and TRBJ2-3; no firm D call. The V end was cut by 6 bases, the J end by 2 bases, with 9 bases between. Per the germline V gene, CDR1 is SNHLY and CDR2 is FYNNEI. The CDR3 is made up of 13 amino acids. CDR3 sequence reads: CASRRSFTDTQYF. The CDR3, as DNA: TGTGCCAGCAGGAGGAGCTTCACAGATACGCAGTATTTT.

Many counts were recorded for this clonotype. This chain links TRBV18 with TRBJ2-5; tentative D call: TRBD1 (6 bases). V was shortened by 5 bases and J by 0 bases, with 10 bases between the two germline ends. Germline V gene data show CDR1 as KGHSH and CDR2 as LQKENI. The CDR3 extends over 14 amino acids. CDR3 bases: TGTGCCAGCTCATCCGGACAGTACCAAGAGACCCAGTACTTC. It encodes CASSSGQYQETQYF.

This clonotype was detected ten times or more. The chain employs TRBV24-1 and TRBJ2-2; 9 bases line up with TRBD1. This CDR3 has 14 residues. Germline values: CDR1 KGHDR, CDR2 SFDVKD. The trim removed 9 bases at V and 5 bases at J, leaving 6 bases unmatched. CDR3 region: CATSGTGKTGELFF. The CDR3 DNA follows: TGTGCCACCTCCGGGACAGGGAAGACCGGGGAGCTGTTTTTT.

This clonotype was counted many times. The rearrangement joins TRBV7-3 to TRBJ2-1; 16 bases map to TRBD2. The germline gives CDR1 SGHTA, CDR2 FQGTGA. There are 16 residues in the CDR3. Trimming took 5 bases from V and 9 from J; bases not matched to a gene: 7. For the CDR3, the DNA is TGTGCCAGCAGCCCCGGGACTAGCGGGAGGGGGGGTGAGCAGTTCTTC. As protein: CASSPGTSGRGGEQFF.

At least ten counts were recorded for this clonotype. The rearrangement joins TRBV14 to TRBJ2-7, with no clear D. This CDR3 has 12 amino acids. In germline, CDR1 is SGHDN, CDR2 FVKESK. Trimming took 1 base from V and 3 from J, leaving 4 bases between them. DNA for the CDR3: TGTGCCAGCAGCCAAGGGAACTACGAGCAGTACTTC. This translates into CASSQGNYEQYF.

Turning to this clonotype: No conserved phenylalanine or tryptophan ends this CDR3, so it is likely a read error. The limits of the CDR3 on the DNA are not certain, so only TCRdb's listed CDR3 is given. This rearrangement joins TRBV20-1 to TRBJ1-1. Germline V CDR1 and CDR2: DFQATT, SNEGSKA (reference sequence). The CDR3 length is 13 residues, termini included. The CDR3: CSAKEGLDTEAFL.

The chain uses TRBV9 and TRBJ2-3; TRBD1 or TRBD2 may be the D gene (5 bases each). From germline, CDR1 is SGDLS and CDR2 YYNGEE. The germline V and J ends were trimmed by 4 bases and 11 bases, with 17 bases remaining between them. CDR3 length: 13 amino acids. This chain's CDR3 is CASSLLDGAEQYF. The CDR3 DNA sequence: TGTGCCAGCAGCCTGCTAGACGGGGCTGAGCAGTATTTT.

This clonotype was seen only a few times. This chain uses TRBV7-9 with TRBJ1-2, with D perhaps matching TRBD1 (5 bases). The germline CDR1 and CDR2 sequences are SEHNR and FQNEAQ (reference sequence). V was clipped by 8 bases and J by 4 bases, with 14 bases between them. The CDR3 loop spans 13 amino acids. The CDR3 sequence is CASGEGQGYGYTF. In DNA form, the CDR3 reads TGTGCCAGCGGGGAAGGACAAGGCTATGGCTACACCTTC.

In this sample, this clonotype turned up many times. The chain joins TRBV12-3 or TRBV12-4 to TRBJ2-2, with D hard to call. Trimming stripped 5 bases from V and 7 bases from J, with 14 bases between. This CDR3 has 14 amino acids. The CDR3 loop is CASSPPLSSGELFF. CDR3 DNA sequence: TGTGCCAGCAGTCCCCCCCTAAGTAGCGGGGAGCTGTTTTTT.

The DNA for the CDR3 is TGTGCCAGCAGCTTAGTTAGGATGTCCTACGAGCAGTACTTC. It yields the protein CASSLVRMSYEQYF. This rearrangement joins TRBV11-2 to TRBJ2-7; D remains unclear. Trimming took off 1 base at V and 1 base at J, with 8 bases between the two ends. Germline V gene sequence: CDR1 SGHAT, CDR2 FQNNGV. The CDR3 loop spans 14 amino acids.

The chain uses TRBV7-9 and TRBJ2-1; 13 bases are a match to TRBD2. After removal of 4 bases from V and 2 bases from J, the junction contained 2 bases not matched to a gene. CDR3 length: 16 residues. Germline CDR1 SEHNR, CDR2 FQNEAQ (reference sequence). CDR3 residues: CASSSTSGGAYNEQFF. The CDR3 DNA reads as TGTGCCAGCAGCTCTACTAGCGGGGGGGCCTACAATGAGCAGTTCTTC.